This T cell receptor (beta chain) derives from a study of blood T cell repertoires in COVID-19. Study in general: Donors in the United States, Italy and Spain gave samples during acute or convalescent COVID-19. Sources were T cells, B-cell-depleted T cells, or PBMCs; the material itself was cDNA or gDNA.

In Seattle, patients joined the study during active infection and were tracked longitudinally. As handled by the study authors: Reference gene primer amplification gave estimated nucleated cell counts. The protocol was immunoSEQ multiplex PCR, while the TCRdb copy is restricted to in-frame clones and leaves out a portion. The D gene and trimming were derived from the DNA, and the V and J assignments and clone size from that table. The top ten clones hold 0.87% of a sample with approximately 290,000 clones, around 85% of them seen once. Trimming took 5 bases from V and 5 from J; bases not matched to a gene: 13. This CDR3 is 16 amino acids long. Germline V gene lookup returns CDR1 LNHDA and CDR2 SQIVND (reference sequence).

Input material: peripheral blood. The V gene is TRBV19, the J gene TRBJ2-7; 9 bases map to TRBD2. This sequence was found in a human donor with COVID-19, enrolled during active disease. The donor label of this sample is uncertain. The CDR3 is CASSQDGGRAIDEQYF. The DNA for the CDR3 is TGTGCCAGTAGTCAAGATGGCGGGAGGGCCATCGACGAGCAGTACTTC.